A single sample gave rise to the 19 T cell receptor beta chains below, sequenced in a study of OX40 agonist ivuxolimab in advanced cancers. Profiled with immunoSEQ multiplex PCR; TCRdb holds only in-frame clones, not every one. The sample lists approximately 80,000 clones, less than 95% occurring once. The specimen comprised CD4+ or CD8+ T cells sorted from blood, sampled in a trial of the OX40 agonist ivuxolimab. The source of these receptors is an adult with an advanced solid tumor such as melanoma, head and neck, liver or kidney cancer.

The chain has TRBV7-9 and TRBJ1-6; D unresolved. The CDR3 totals 15 residues. CDR1 is SEHNR and CDR2 is FQNEAQ in the germline V gene (reference sequence). Deletions cut 1 base from V and 7 bases from J, with 11 bases between. CDR3 sequence reads: CASSLEVQPNSPLHF. CDR3 coding DNA: TGTGCCAGCAGCTTAGAAGTCCAGCCCAATTCACCCCTCCACTTT.

This clone was seen once. This sequence joins TRBV7-3 and TRBJ2-3, with TRBD1 matching 9 bases. CDR1 is SGHTA, CDR2 FQGTGA, per germline. The CDR3 consists of 15 residues. Trimming cost V 3 bases and J 5 bases; bases outside gene matches: 6. In DNA form, the CDR3 reads TGTGCCAGCAGCTTCGGGACAGGGTACAAAGATACGCAGTATTTT. The encoded protein is CASSFGTGYKDTQYF.

This chain connects TRBV28 to TRBJ1-1, with TRBD1 as a possible D gene (6 bases). The V and J ends lost 6 bases and 5 bases respectively, with 13 bases between them. The CDR3 loop spans 13 amino acids. Per the germline V gene, CDR1 is MDHEN and CDR2 is SYDVKM. CDR3 sequence: CASSPVRGTEAFF. In DNA form, the CDR3 reads TGTGCCAGCAGCCCTGTCAGGGGTACTGAAGCTTTCTTT. The variable domain in full, completed from reference TRBV28 and TRBJ1-1, reads DVKVTQSSRYLVKRTGEKVFLECVQDMDHENMFWYRQDPGLGLRLIYFSYDVKMKEKGDIPEGYSVSREKKERFSLILESASTNQTSMYLCASSPVRGTEAFFGQGTRLTVV.

The chain links TRBV30 to TRBJ2-5; D not resolved. Germline values: CDR1 GTSNPN, CDR2 SVGIG (reference sequence). V shed 1 base and J shed 5 bases, with 8 bases lying between them. The CDR3 has 12 amino acids. The CDR3 protein is CAWSADGETQYF. Written as DNA, the CDR3 is TGTGCCTGGAGTGCCGATGGGGAGACCCAGTACTTC. The whole variable domain, filled in from reference TRBV30 and TRBJ2-5, reads SQTIHQWPATLVQPVGSPLSLECTVEGTSNPNLYWYRQAAGRGLQLLFYSVGIGQISSEVPQNLSASRPQDRQFILSSKKLLLSDSGFYLCAWSADGETQYFGPGTRLLVL.

The gene calls are TRBV18 and TRBJ2-5, with D possibly TRBD1 on 6 matching bases. The CDR3 covers 14 residues. Trimming shortened V by 4 bases and J by 1 base, and 10 bases separated the two germline ends. Germline V gene lookup returns CDR1 KGHSH and CDR2 LQKENI. The CDR3, as DNA: TGTGCCAGCTCACTCACAGGGATCCAAGAGACCCAGTACTTC. This codes for CASSLTGIQETQYF.

This clone appeared once. This chain joins TRBV4-3 and TRBJ1-6, with 7 positions matching TRBD1. CDR1 is LGHNA, CDR2 YSLEER, per germline. V lost 4 bases, J lost 6 bases, and 15 bases stayed unmatched. CDR3 size: 18 residues. For the CDR3, the DNA is TGCGCCAGCAGCCCCCTCGGTTACGGCGACAGGGCTAATTCACCCCTCCACTTT. Translated: CASSPLGYGDRANSPLHF.

The chain employs TRBV4-1 and TRBJ1-6; the D is unclear. The V gene's germline CDR1 is MGHRA and CDR2 YSYEKL. Trimming stripped 6 bases from V and 0 bases from J, with 9 bases between. The CDR3 has 15 residues. CDR3 sequence: CASRTRSSYNSPLHF. The CDR3 DNA sequence: TGCGCCAGCAGGACACGGAGCTCCTATAATTCACCCCTCCACTTT.

V usage is TRBV28 and J usage is TRBJ2-1; D is unresolved. From germline, CDR1 is MDHEN and CDR2 SYDVKM. Trimming removed 5 bases from V and 2 bases from J, with 16 bases in between. CDR3 length equals 16 residues. This chain's CDR3 is CASSLVLSIPYNEQFF. CDR3 nucleotide sequence: TGTGCCAGCAGTCTTGTACTTAGTATCCCCTACAATGAGCAGTTCTTC.

V is TRBV29-1 and J is TRBJ1-2, with D tentatively TRBD1 (6 bases). Germline V gives CDR1 SQVTM, CDR2 ANQGSEA. V was cut by 2 bases and J by 8 bases, with 15 bases left in between. The CDR3 has 13 residues. CDR3 coding DNA: TGCAGCGTTGAATTTGTTGGGGGCGGAGGCTACACCTTC. This sequence encodes CSVEFVGGGGYTF.

CDR3 DNA: TGTGCCAGCAGCTTAGTGCTTTCAGTCGCAGATACGCAGTATTTT. This sequence encodes CASSLVLSVADTQYF. This chain connects TRBV7-8 to TRBJ2-3; D is undetermined. Germline V gene lookup returns CDR1 SGHVS and CDR2 FQNEAQ. The CDR3 spans 15 residues. The V gene lost 1 base and the J gene lost 4 bases, with 12 bases spanning the gap. Combining the CDR3 with reference TRBV7-8 and TRBJ2-3 gives the whole variable domain GAGVSQSPRYKVAKRGQDVALRCDPISGHVSLFWYQQALGQGPEFLTYFQNEAQLDKSGLPSDRFFAERPEGSVSTLKIQRTQQEDSAVYLCASSLVLSVADTQYFGPGTRLTVL.

The rearrangement uses TRBV27 and TRBJ1-5; D remains ambiguous. Germline assignment: CDR1 MNHEY and CDR2 SMNVEV (reference sequence). Trimming removed 2 bases at V and 2 bases at J, with 4 bases between. This CDR3 is built from 13 residues. The DNA of the CDR3 is TGTGCCAGCAGTTTAATGCGCAATCAGCCCCAGCATTTT. Amino acid sequence: CASSLMRNQPQHF.

J is TRBJ1-5 and V is TRBV30; TRBD1 matches 9 bases. CDR1 and CDR2 (germline): GTSNPN, SVGIG (reference sequence). The CDR3 is 13 residues long. The V segment lost 5 bases and the J segment 7 bases; nucleotides outside the gene matches: 6. The CDR3 is CAWGGQGGQPQHF. The CDR3 nucleotides are TGTGCCTGGGGGGGACAGGGCGGGCAGCCCCAGCATTTT.

In its sample, this clone was seen once. The chain has TRBV4-3 and TRBJ2-7; D gene unclear. Trimming removed 0 bases from V and 3 bases from J, with 6 bases in between. CDR1 LGHNA and CDR2 YSLEER come from the germline V gene. This CDR3 has 13 residues. The CDR3 is CASSQEYGYEQYF. The DNA of the CDR3 is TGCGCCAGCAGCCAAGAATACGGCTACGAGCAGTACTTC.

V and J are TRBV30 and TRBJ2-3; D tentatively fits TRBD1 or TRBD2 (5 bases each). Looked up from germline, CDR1 is GTSNPN and CDR2 is SVGIG (reference sequence). The CDR3 is made up of 14 amino acids. Trimming stripped 0 bases from V and 3 bases from J, with 10 bases between. CDR3 region: CAWSVTRQTDTQYF. The CDR3 bases are TGTGCCTGGAGTGTTACTAGACAGACAGATACGCAGTATTTT.

This rearrangement joins TRBV28 to TRBJ1-1; the D gene is possibly TRBD1 (5 bases). The CDR3 covers 15 residues. Germline V gives CDR1 MDHEN, CDR2 SYDVKM. Deletions cut 4 bases from V and 4 bases from J, with 16 bases between. The CDR3 coding sequence is TGTGCCAGCAGTTCCCTAGGGGTCCAGCTCACTGAAGCTTTCTTT. Translation gives CASSSLGVQLTEAFF.

The CDR3, as DNA: TGTGCCAGCAGTCAGACAGGGGTAACCGGGGAGCTGTTTTTT. Translated: CASSQTGVTGELFF. V gene TRBV28 combines with J gene TRBJ2-2, with 8 bases aligning to TRBD1. Germline CDR1 is MDHEN and CDR2 is SYDVKM. CDR3 length: 14 residues. The V segment lost 5 bases and the J segment 5 bases; nucleotides outside the gene matches: 4.

The genes are TRBV27 and TRBJ2-3; no clear D. Germline V lookup: CDR1 MNHEY, CDR2 SMNVEV (reference sequence). The CDR3 consists of 11 residues. V lost 6 bases and J lost 4, with 5 bases in between. CDR3 DNA: TGTGCCAGCAGCCACGCAGATACGCAGTATTTT. It specifies CASSHADTQYF.

The rearrangement joins TRBV9 to TRBJ1-1; possible D gene TRBD1, 6 bases. Germline V lookup: CDR1 SGDLS, CDR2 YYNGEE. This CDR3 is 13 amino acids long. V was cut by 0 bases and J by 7 bases, with 10 bases left in between. The CDR3 protein is CASSVARGGEAFF. As DNA, the CDR3 is TGTGCCAGCAGCGTAGCCCGAGGGGGTGAAGCTTTCTTT.

This chain connects TRBV9 to TRBJ1-1; D is possibly TRBD1 (5 bases). Per germline, CDR1 SGDLS and CDR2 YYNGEE. Trimming cost V 0 bases and J 1 base, with 7 bases left between them. This CDR3 is built from 14 residues. The CDR3 sequence is CASSVVGQNTEAFF. The CDR3 nucleotides are TGTGCCAGCAGCGTAGTTGGACAGAACACTGAAGCTTTCTTT. The whole variable domain, remainder taken from reference TRBV9 and TRBJ1-1, is DSGVTQTPKHLITATGQRVTLRCSPRSGDLSVYWYQQSLDQGLQFLIQYYNGEERAKGNILERFSAQQFPDLHSELNLSSLELGDSALYFCASSVVGQNTEAFFGQGTRLTVV.